This passage covers 14 T cell receptor beta chains from one sample sequenced in a study of T-cell memory formation after mild COVID-19. Each CDR3 protein gets one entry after TCRdb re-called the 5' RACE reads with MiXCR. The sample has 250,000 to 400,000 distinct CDR3 sequences, around 15% seen once; the top ten hold 21%. The sequencing input was PBMCs or a T cell subset sorted from them (not recorded which). The receptors were gathered from a man aged 18 to 35 who had mild COVID-19 (a few samples of this study predate the infection). Cell type and time point are not known.

This chain uses TRBV4-2 with TRBJ1-1; D gene unclear. V lost 0 bases and J lost 6, with 14 bases in between. The length of the CDR3 is 15 residues. Germline lookup yields CDR1 LGHNA and CDR2 YNFKEQ. The CDR3 DNA sequence: TGTGCCAGCAGCCAAGATTTAGGACTCCAATCTGAAGCTTTCTTT. Residues: CASSQDLGLQSEAFF.

The chain links TRBV4-3 to TRBJ1-1, with D possibly TRBD1 on 6 matching bases. V lost 4 bases to trimming and J lost 5 bases, with 17 bases between them. Germline assignment: CDR1 LGHNA and CDR2 YSLEER. The CDR3 consists of 15 residues. The CDR3 DNA follows: TGCGCCAGCAGCCTCAGGGGTTCCCCTTTTACTGAAGCTTTCTTT. The encoded protein is CASSLRGSPFTEAFF.

The chain couples TRBV7-9 to TRBJ2-7; 8 bases agree with TRBD1. V dropped 3 bases and J dropped 2; count of bases not matched to a gene: 6. This CDR3 region has 15 residues. Germline V gene sequence: CDR1 SEHNR, CDR2 FQNEAQ (reference sequence). Written as DNA, the CDR3 is TGTGCCAGCAGCTTCGTCGGGACAGGCGCCTACGAGCAGTACTTC. Its translation: CASSFVGTGAYEQYF. Full variable domain (missing parts from reference TRBV7-9 and TRBJ2-7): DTGVSQNPRHKITKRGQNVTFRCDPISEHNRLYWYRQTLGQGPEFLTYFQNEAQLEKSRLLSDRFSAERPKGSFSTLEIQRTEQGDSAMYLCASSFVGTGAYEQYFGPGTRLTVT.

The V call is TRBV28, the J call TRBJ1-1, with a tentative D call TRBD1 (5 bases). Germline V gives CDR1 MDHEN, CDR2 SYDVKM. V shed 2 bases and J shed 0 bases, with 13 bases lying between them. The CDR3 spans 16 residues. Here the CDR3 DNA reads TGTGCCAGCAGTTTAGCGGCAGGGAACTTGAACACTGAAGCTTTCTTT. This sequence encodes CASSLAAGNLNTEAFF.

This clonotype was counted ten times or more. This rearrangement joins TRBV9 to TRBJ2-7; 11 bases align to TRBD2. Germline CDR1 SGDLS, CDR2 YYNGEE. V lost 0 bases to trimming and J lost 4 bases; unmatched junction nucleotides: 9. The CDR3 is 17 amino acids. This CDR3 is CASSVAGTSGAMYEQYF. Written as DNA, the CDR3 is TGTGCCAGCAGCGTAGCCGGGACTAGCGGTGCGATGTACGAGCAGTACTTC.

This clonotype was observed a few times. CDR3 nucleotides: TGCGCCAGCAGCCCCTCCGGGGGGGCATCAGATACGCAGTATTTT. Its translation is CASSPSGGASDTQYF. This chain joins TRBV4-1 and TRBJ2-3, with 8 bases that match TRBD2. The CDR3 contains 15 residues. Trimming at V came to 4 bases and at J to 4 bases, leaving 7 bases not matched to a gene. The V gene's germline CDR1 is MGHRA and CDR2 YSYEKL.

For the CDR3, the DNA is TGTGCCAGCAGTTTAGGGTCTGCGACCCCGCAGGGGACCCAGTACTTC. This sequence encodes CASSLGSATPQGTQYF. The chain recombines TRBV12-3 or TRBV12-4 with TRBJ2-5; TRBD1 is a possible D gene (5 bases). This CDR3 is built from 16 residues. Trimming removed 1 base from V and 7 bases from J, with 19 bases in between.

The V call is TRBV7-3, the J call TRBJ1-5; 7 bases match TRBD1. V trimming: 5 bases; J trimming: 7 bases; junction bases outside the gene matches: 8. The germline V gene has CDR1 SGHTA and CDR2 FQGTGA. The CDR3 sequence is 14 residues long. CDR3 sequence reads: CASSLTGESQPQHF. The CDR3 DNA sequence: TGTGCCAGCAGCCTTACAGGGGAGAGCCAGCCCCAGCATTTT. The full variable domain, completed using reference TRBV7-3 and TRBJ1-5, is GAGVSQTPSNKVTEKGKYVELRCDPISGHTALYWYRQSLGQGPEFLIYFQGTGAADDSGLPNDRFFAVRPEGSVSTLKIQRTERGDSAVYLCASSLTGESQPQHFGDGTRLSIL.

There are many counts of this clonotype. The chain recombines TRBV7-2 with TRBJ2-2; 11 bases match TRBD2. J lost 3 bases, V lost 6 bases, and 3 bases had no gene match. The germline V gene encodes CDR1 SGHTA and CDR2 FQGNSA. The CDR3 has 15 residues. The chain's CDR3 is CASRLLAGDTGELFF. CDR3 nucleotides: TGTGCCAGCAGGTTACTAGCGGGGGACACCGGGGAGCTGTTTTTT.

This chain uses TRBV4-3 with TRBJ1-1; 12 nucleotides align to TRBD1. The V gene's germline CDR1 is LGHNA and CDR2 YSLEER. This CDR3 has 18 residues. J lost 3 bases, V lost 0 bases, and 8 bases had no gene match. Here the CDR3 DNA reads TGCGCCAGCAGCCAAGATGGGGGGGACAGGGGGCTTTACACTGAAGCTTTCTTT. This translates into CASSQDGGDRGLYTEAFF.

V is TRBV5-1 and J is TRBJ2-5; 7 bases align to TRBD2. This CDR3 spans 13 amino acids. The germline V gene has CDR1 SGHRS and CDR2 YFSETQ. Losses at the gene ends were 7 bases for V and 4 bases for J; bases not matched to a gene: 7. The CDR3 bases are TGCGCCAGCGCCCCGCCGGGGGGAGAGACCCAGTACTTC. Its protein product is CASAPPGGETQYF.

The chain is built from TRBV6-6 and TRBJ2-7; the match to TRBD1 covers 8 bases. Losses at the gene ends were 5 bases for V and 4 bases for J; bases not matched to a gene: 10. CDR1 is MNHNY and CDR2 is SVGAGI in the germline V gene (reference sequence). This CDR3 comprises 15 residues. The CDR3 region has the DNA TGTGCCAGCAGTCGGGACAGGAGTTCCCAATACGAGCAGTACTTC. This encodes CASSRDRSSQYEQYF.

The chain combines TRBV5-1 with TRBJ1-2, with D perhaps matching TRBD1 (5 bases). The germline gives CDR1 SGHRS, CDR2 YFSETQ. The ends were cut back, 4 bases at V and 3 bases at J, with 13 bases in the middle. CDR3 size: 14 residues. The CDR3 DNA follows: TGCGCCAGCAGCCCCGCGGGACGGGACTATGGCTACACCTTC. It translates to CASSPAGRDYGYTF.

The rearrangement links TRBV20-1 to TRBJ2-7; no firm D call. The CDR3 extends over 13 amino acids. In germline, CDR1 is DFQATT, CDR2 SNEGSKA (reference sequence). Between the trimmed V and J ends, which lost 3 bases and 7 bases, there was a span of 16 bases. The CDR3 DNA reads TGCAGTGCTAGTTGGTTAGGAGTGCGGGAGCAGTACTTC. The encoded protein is CSASWLGVREQYF.